This is a list of T cell receptor beta chains from one sample in a study of cytomegalovirus exposure and HLA in healthy donors. Sequencing was performed with immunoSEQ multiplex PCR; in TCRdb, only in-frame clones are kept and a portion is missing. In the table there are under 150,000 clones, roughly 79% of which are singletons. Material: PBMCs. The receptors derive from a man aged 30 to 39 in good health and CMV-seronegative. Each CDR3 is given with its conserved first and last residue. The D gene is left open where the match is weak. The size field is filled for only some rows; it gives once, few, many or a size class.

v_call	j_call	d_call	clone_size	cdr3_length	cdr3_aa	cdr3_nt
TRBV30	TRBJ2-2	NA	few	12	CAWSLNSGELFF	TGTGCCTGGAGCCTAAACTCCGGGGAGCTGTTTTTT
TRBV19	TRBJ1-1	NA	NA	15	CASSTYPTGNTEAFF	TGTGCCAGTAGTACCTACCCAACAGGGAACACTGAAGCTTTCTTT
TRBV5-3	TRBJ1-3	NA	NA	12	CARSFRRNTIYF	TGTGCCAGAAGCTTCCGTCGAAACACCATATATTTT
TRBV4-3	TRBJ1-2	TRBD1	NA	14	CASSQDDRDYGYTF	TGCGCCAGCAGCCAAGACGACAGGGACTATGGCTACACCTTC
TRBV29-1	TRBJ1-5	NA	NA	14	CSVQGQAGNQPQHF	TGCAGCGTCCAAGGTCAGGCGGGGAATCAGCCCCAGCATTTT
TRBV29-1	TRBJ2-7	TRBD1	NA	19	CSVEVGRDRGLGSSYEQYF	TGCAGCGTTGAAGTTGGCCGGGACAGGGGGCTTGGGAGCTCCTACGAGCAGTACTTC
TRBV4-3	TRBJ1-4	TRBD1	NA	16	CASSQDRDRGNEKLFF	TGCGCCAGCAGCCAAGATCGGGACAGGGGGAATGAAAAACTGTTTTTT
TRBV5-1	TRBJ1-4	TRBD1	NA	16	CASSSVPGQINEKLFF	TGCGCCAGCAGCTCCGTCCCGGGACAGATTAATGAAAAACTGTTTTTT
TRBV5-1	TRBJ2-5	NA	NA	15	CASSSTAWEEETQYF	TGCGCCAGCAGCTCCACAGCCTGGGAGGAAGAGACCCAGTACTTC
TRBV5-1	TRBJ2-3	TRBD2	NA	13	CASSQAGGDTQYF	TGCGCCAGCAGTCAAGCGGGAGGAGATACGCAGTATTTT
TRBV4-2	TRBJ2-2	TRBD2	few	19	CASSQFISAGARNTGELFF	TGTGCCAGCAGCCAATTCATCTCAGCGGGGGCTAGGAACACCGGGGAGCTGTTTTTT
TRBV7-3	TRBJ2-1	TRBD2	NA	17	CASSSGTSGIAYNEQFF	TGTGCCAGCAGCTCAGGGACTAGCGGGATAGCCTACAATGAGCAGTTCTTC
TRBV2	TRBJ1-1	NA	NA	14	CASSEEDGGAEAFF	TGTGCCAGCAGTGAAGAAGATGGAGGGGCTGAAGCTTTCTTT
TRBV7-9	TRBJ2-3	NA	NA	13	CASSPAASGTQYF	TGTGCCAGCAGCCCCGCGGCAAGTGGTACGCAGTATTTT
TRBV5-4	TRBJ1-2	NA	once	13	CASSFGGGGGYTF	TGTGCCAGCAGCTTTGGGGGAGGTGGTGGCTACACCTTC
TRBV14	TRBJ1-2	NA	few	16	CASSQDPRTEDYGYTF	TGTGCCAGCAGCCAAGATCCAAGGACAGAGGACTATGGCTACACCTTC
TRBV5-1	TRBJ2-1	NA	NA	13	CASSLDRADEQFF	TGCGCCAGCAGCTTGGACAGGGCCGATGAGCAGTTCTTC
TRBV6-6	TRBJ2-1	TRBD2	NA	15	CASSYSASGRNEQFF	TGTGCCAGCAGTTACTCCGCCAGCGGGAGGAATGAGCAGTTCTTC
TRBV5-1	TRBJ2-2	NA	few	16	CASSLDSLRPAGELFF	TGCGCCAGCAGCTTGGACAGCTTACGGCCCGCCGGGGAGCTGTTTTTT
TRBV7-9	TRBJ2-1	TRBD2	NA	16	CASSPGGRGGFNEQFF	TGTGCCAGCAGCCCGGGGGGTCGGGGAGGATTCAATGAGCAGTTCTTC
TRBV7-2	TRBJ2-7	NA	NA	15	CASSPSRGGTYEQYF	TGTGCCAGCAGCCCAAGCCGCGGGGGCACCTACGAGCAGTACTTC
TRBV2	TRBJ2-1	NA	once	14	CASSEGGWTQGRFF	TGTGCCAGCAGTGAAGGCGGTTGGACCCAGGGGCGGTTCTTC
TRBV5-1	TRBJ2-7	TRBD2	NA	15	CASSLESSGSYEQYF	TGCGCCAGCAGCTTGGAGTCTAGCGGCTCCTACGAGCAGTACTTC
TRBV28	TRBJ1-1	TRBD1	once	14	CASSEGQENTEAFF	TGTGCCAGCAGTGAGGGACAGGAAAATACTGAAGCTTTCTTT
TRBV18	TRBJ2-2	TRBD2	NA	17	CASSPTLLAGGPGELFF	TGTGCCAGCTCACCGACGTTACTAGCGGGAGGTCCCGGGGAGCTGTTTTTT
TRBV28	TRBJ1-1	NA	once	12	CASSLRQGGAFF	TGTGCCAGCAGTTTAAGGCAGGGCGGAGCTTTCTTT
TRBV11-2	TRBJ2-1	TRBD2	NA	19	CASSYRTGTSGSRNNEQFF	TGTGCCAGCAGCTACCGAACCGGGACTAGCGGGAGCAGGAACAATGAGCAGTTCTTC
TRBV7-9	TRBJ2-7	NA	NA	14	CASSSSDKYYEQYF	TGTGCCAGCAGTTCATCGGACAAGTACTACGAGCAGTACTTC
TRBV18	TRBJ1-1	NA	NA	15	CASSTIEGENTEAFF	TGTGCCAGCTCAACGATCGAGGGCGAGAACACTGAAGCTTTCTTT
TRBV9	TRBJ1-5	NA	NA	13	CAGGGDSNQPQHF	TGTGCCGGCGGGGGAGATAGCAATCAGCCCCAGCATTTT
TRBV6-5	TRBJ2-1	TRBD2	NA	14	CASSWAGESNEQFF	TGTGCCAGCAGTTGGGCGGGAGAGTCCAATGAGCAGTTCTTC
TRBV6-5	TRBJ2-7	TRBD1	few	13	CASSYSTGYEQYF	TGTGCCAGCAGTTACTCGACAGGGTACGAGCAGTACTTC
TRBV5-6	TRBJ2-1	TRBD2	NA	16	CASSHRSLADYNEQFF	TGTGCCAGCAGCCACCGGTCACTAGCGGACTACAATGAGCAGTTCTTC
TRBV7-6	TRBJ2-2	NA	NA	16	CASSSLRRVSTGELFF	TGTGCCAGCAGCTCCCTTCGGCGGGTGTCCACCGGGGAGCTGTTTTTT
TRBV7-9	TRBJ2-1	NA	NA	12	CASSLSYNEQFF	TGTGCCAGCAGCCTCTCCTACAATGAGCAGTTCTTC
TRBV28	TRBJ1-6	NA	NA	18	CASTPFWGRGGDNSPLHF	TGTGCCAGCACTCCTTTTTGGGGTCGGGGAGGGGACAATTCACCCCTCCACTTT
TRBV27	TRBJ2-1	TRBD1	few	15	CASSSHRGSYNEQFF	TGTGCCAGCAGTTCCCACAGGGGGTCCTACAATGAGCAGTTCTTC
TRBV28	TRBJ2-3	TRBD1	NA	16	CASPPRQGASTDTQYF	TGTGCCAGCCCCCCCCGACAGGGGGCCAGCACAGATACGCAGTATTTT
TRBV11-2	TRBJ2-7	NA	NA	14	CASSLGQGPYEQYF	TGTGCCAGCAGCTTAGGGCAGGGCCCCTACGAGCAGTACTTC
TRBV18	TRBJ1-5	TRBD1	NA	15	CASSQTGNSNQPQHF	TGTGCCAGCTCCCAGACAGGGAATAGCAATCAGCCCCAGCATTTT
TRBV5-4	TRBJ1-1	NA	few	13	CASSSLTGTEAFF	TGTGCCAGCAGCTCACTGACAGGCACTGAAGCTTTCTTT
TRBV29-1	TRBJ2-1	TRBD2	NA	13	CSPRAGGRDEQFF	TGCAGCCCGAGAGCGGGAGGGCGCGATGAGCAGTTCTTC
TRBV27	TRBJ2-2	NA	NA	16	CASSLARILDTGELFF	TGTGCCAGCAGCTTGGCTAGGATATTGGACACCGGGGAGCTGTTTTTT
TRBV7-8	TRBJ2-7	NA	NA	15	CASSPGTLYYYEQYF	TGTGCCAGCAGCCCGGGGACACTATATTACTACGAGCAGTACTTC
TRBV28	TRBJ2-6	NA	NA	19	CASSNADSDPLSGANVLTF	TGTGCCAGCAGTAATGCCGACAGCGATCCCCTCTCTGGGGCCAACGTCCTGACTTTC
TRBV30	TRBJ1-1	TRBD1	NA	14	CAWGQGLMNTEAFF	TGTGCCTGGGGACAGGGTTTAATGAACACTGAAGCTTTCTTT